One and the same sample provided the 11 T cell receptor beta chains below, sequenced in a study of vaccination effects on CD4 cells after COVID-19. Produced via immunoSEQ multiplex PCR; TCRdb's table is partial and in-frame only. The data hold roughly 27,000 clones, with more than 65% observed a single time. After expansion with viral peptide pools in the ViraFEST assay, antigen-specific CD4+ T cells were sequenced. The authors isolated CD4+ T cells after around 9 days of culture. It was two doses of either the BNT162b2 or mRNA-1273 vaccine that participants received. Their antigen targets remain unknown. The sequencing here drew on CD4+ T cells from PBMCs cultured with HCoV-NL63 spike peptides, taken after COVID-19 vaccination. The receptors come from a human donor who received a COVID-19 vaccine.

The table lists this clone with a count of one. The CDR3 loop is CASSLDQGAGYTEAFF. CDR3 bases: TGCGCCAGCAGCTTGGATCAGGGGGCTGGGTACACTGAAGCTTTCTTT. The V and J genes are TRBV5-1 and TRBJ1-1, with TRBD1 matching over 8 bases. V lost 0 bases to trimming and J lost 3 bases; unmatched junction nucleotides: 7. The CDR3 runs to 16 residues. Germline lookup yields CDR1 SGHRS and CDR2 YFSETQ.

V and J are TRBV6-2 or TRBV6-3 and TRBJ1-3; no clear D. This CDR3 comprises 15 residues. Trimming took off 6 bases at V and 0 bases at J, with 12 bases between the two ends. Germline V gene sequence: CDR1 MNHEY, CDR2 SVGEGT. The CDR3 protein is CASSQEAHSGNTIYF. The CDR3 coding sequence is TGTGCCAGCAGCCAGGAGGCCCACTCTGGAAACACCATATATTTT.

V and J are TRBV5-1 and TRBJ2-3; tentatively, D is TRBD2 (5 bases). The CDR3 sequence is 17 residues long. From germline, CDR1 is SGHRS and CDR2 YFSETQ. Trimming shortened V by 1 base and J by 4 bases, and 19 bases separated the two germline ends. The CDR3: CASSLPPDWWNADTQYF. The DNA of the CDR3 is TGCGCCAGCAGCTTGCCCCCGGACTGGTGGAATGCAGATACGCAGTATTTT. The full variable domain, with the rest looked up from reference TRBV5-1 and TRBJ2-3, is KAGVTQTPRYLIKTRGQQVTLSCSPISGHRSVSWYQQTPGQGLQFLFEYFSETQRNKGNFPGRFSGRQFSNSRSEMNVSTLELGDSALYLCASSLPPDWWNADTQYFGPGTRLTVL.

A few counts support this clone. The J gene is TRBJ1-2, the V gene TRBV6-2 or TRBV6-3; the D gene is possibly TRBD1 (6 bases). Germline-derived CDR1 and CDR2 are MNHEY and SVGEGT. This CDR3 has 14 residues. Trimming took 0 bases from V and 3 from J, leaving 8 bases between them. This CDR3 is CASSYSAGDYGYTF. The CDR3 region has the DNA TGTGCCAGCAGTTACTCAGCAGGGGACTATGGCTACACCTTC.

The V gene is TRBV5-1, the J gene TRBJ1-1; perhaps TRBD1 as D (5 bases). CDR3 length: 13 amino acids. CDR1 is SGHRS, CDR2 YFSETQ, per germline. V lost 4 bases and J 1 base, leaving 8 bases between the germline ends. The CDR3 DNA reads as TGCGCCAGCAGCCTACAGGAGAACACTGAAGCTTTCTTT. Protein: CASSLQENTEAFF.

The chain recombines TRBV3-1 (or the pseudogene TRBV3-2) with TRBJ2-3; TRBD2 might be the D (5 bases). The CDR3 runs 12 residues. CDR1 and CDR2 from the germline V gene are LGHDT and YNNKEL (reference sequence). The V and J ends lost 9 bases and 3 bases respectively, with 10 bases between them. The CDR3 region has the DNA TGTGCCAGTATCGAGGGTACAGATACGCAGTATTTT. This codes for CASIEGTDTQYF.

This clone showed up just once. This chain connects TRBV6-5 to TRBJ2-7; TRBD2 agrees at 13 bases. J gave up 4 bases and V 4 bases, and 4 bases lay outside the gene matches. The CDR3 consists of 15 residues. From germline, CDR1 is MNHEY and CDR2 SVGAGI. CDR3 nucleotide sequence: TGTGCCAGCAGTTCCGAACTAGCGGGAGGGTACGAGCAGTACTTC. Translated: CASSSELAGGYEQYF.

This clone was seen a single time. CDR3 coding DNA: TGCAGCGTTATCGGCCAGTCCAATCAGCCCCAGCATTTT. Amino acid sequence: CSVIGQSNQPQHF. V gene TRBV29-1 combines with J gene TRBJ1-5; D call uncertain. V lost 5 bases and J lost 3, with 11 bases in between. Germline CDR1 SQVTM, CDR2 ANQGSEA. The CDR3 totals 13 residues.

Only a few counts were recorded for this clone. The DNA of the CDR3 is TGTGCCAGTAGTAAAGACGGGGGGTGGACCTACGAGCAGTACTTC. Its translation: CASSKDGGWTYEQYF. The genes are TRBV19 and TRBJ2-7; 7 bases are a match to TRBD2. This CDR3 has 15 amino acids. In germline, CDR1 is LNHDA, CDR2 SQIVND (reference sequence). V lost 4 bases and J lost 2; bases outside the gene matches: 8.

The chain uses TRBV4-1 and TRBJ1-2; tentative D call: TRBD1 (5 bases). V was cut by 0 bases and J by 7 bases, with 15 bases left in between. Per germline, CDR1 MGHRA and CDR2 YSYEKL. The CDR3 consists of 15 residues. CDR3 DNA: TGCGCCAGCAGCCAAGATTCTACCGGGGGGGGTGGCTACACCTTC. Translation: CASSQDSTGGGGYTF.

The chain employs TRBV5-5 and TRBJ1-3, with TRBD1 matching over 7 bases. The CDR3 consists of 17 residues. Germline CDR1 is SGHKS and CDR2 is YYEKEE (reference sequence). V was clipped by 2 bases and J by 6 bases; unmatched bases: 14. The CDR3 here is CASSLGLEGALENTIYF. DNA for the CDR3: TGTGCCAGCAGCTTAGGATTGGAGGGGGCCCTCGAAAACACCATATATTTT.